The present entry profiles one T cell receptor (beta chain) with its context. V trimming: 3 bases; J trimming: 7 bases; junction bases outside the gene matches: 12. The germline gives CDR1 KGHSH, CDR2 LQKENI. CDR3 length equals 16 residues. The entry originates in a study of cytomegalovirus exposure and HLA in healthy donors. TCRdb's copy holds only in-frame clones and misses some; the assay was immunoSEQ multiplex PCR. The table includes 150,000 to 160,000 clones, less than 90% detected once. The rearrangement joins TRBV18 to TRBJ2-7, with 10 positions matching TRBD2. The clonotype comes from a man between 18 and 29 years old in good health and CMV-seropositive. The sequenced sample consisted of PBMCs. The CDR3 bases are TGTGCCAGCTCACCTATAAGCGGGAGGGCCCGGTTGGAGCAGTACTTC. This codes for CASSPISGRARLEQYF.